This T cell receptor (beta chain) was retrieved from a study of CD8 T cells in ankylosing spondylitis. There are many counts of this clonotype. Its specificity is not known. The CDR3 has 15 amino acids. The trim removed 6 bases at V and 6 bases at J, leaving 12 bases unmatched. Overall study results and limits: Prior work had noted some motif variants in reactive arthritis blood and synovial fluid. Clones linked to disease were reported to show significant enrichment in matched ankylosing spondylitis synovial fluid.

TCRdb reprocessed the 5' RACE reads via MiXCR and lists one record per CDR3 protein. This sample has around 150,000 distinct CDR3 sequences; about 7% occur once, and the top ten carry roughly 12%. The chain uses TRBV12-3 or TRBV12-4 and TRBJ2-7; TRBD1 agrees at 9 bases. The clonotype comes from a female donor with ankylosing spondylitis or in good health (not recorded which). Sample: blood, either unsorted or a sorted T cell fraction (not recorded which). CDR3 in DNA: TGTGCCAGCAGCCTCATCCTACAGGGGGCGCGCGAGCAGTACTTC. This gives the protein CASSLILQGAREQYF.